What follows are 13 T cell receptor beta chains derived from one specimen sequenced in a study of blood T cell repertoires in COVID-19. Assay: immunoSEQ multiplex PCR; the TCRdb copy retains only in-frame clones and omits some. The sample lists 250,000 to 300,000 clones; roughly 80% were seen once. The sample was peripheral blood. Receptor source: a man between 60 and 70 years old who had recovered from COVID-19.

The rearrangement links TRBV7-2 to TRBJ2-5; 8 bases are a match to TRBD1. There are 13 residues in the CDR3. Germline-derived CDR1 and CDR2 are SGHTA and FQGNSA. Trimming cost V 4 bases and J 4 bases; bases outside gene matches: 2. The CDR3 region has the DNA TGTGCCAGCAGCTCGGGACAGGCAGAGACCCAGTACTTC. As protein: CASSSGQAETQYF.

V usage is TRBV24-1 and J usage is TRBJ1-2, with 7 bases lining up with TRBD1. The CDR3 runs to 14 residues. Germline V gene sequence: CDR1 KGHDR, CDR2 SFDVKD. With V trimmed by 9 bases and J by 7 bases, 13 bases remained unmatched. Written as DNA, the CDR3 is TGTGCCACCGGAGAAGCCGTCTCAGGGGGTGGCTACACCTTC. Translated, it gives CATGEAVSGGGYTF.

V usage is TRBV6-4 and J usage is TRBJ2-7, with D uncertain. Looked up from germline, CDR1 is MRHNA and CDR2 is SNTAGT. The CDR3 sequence is 17 residues long. With 2 bases removed from V and 0 bases from J, the gap between germline ends came to 17 bases. CDR3 residues: CASSDPPRSPSSYEQYF. In nucleotides, the CDR3 is TGTGCCAGCAGTGACCCTCCTCGGTCCCCGAGCTCCTACGAGCAGTACTTC.

V usage is TRBV12-3 or TRBV12-4 and J usage is TRBJ1-2, with no clear D. With 6 bases removed from V and 4 bases from J, the gap between germline ends came to 12 bases. CDR3 length: 13 residues. CDR3 region: CASSPRDGYGYTF. The CDR3 region has the DNA TGTGCCAGCAGCCCGCGGGATGGCTATGGCTACACCTTC.

This clone has a handful of counts. CDR3 bases: TGTGCCAGCAGTGATTGGGCCTCTGGGGCCAACGTCCTGACTTTC. This sequence encodes CASSDWASGANVLTF. V gene TRBV2 combines with J gene TRBJ2-6; D is uncertain. CDR1 SNHLY and CDR2 FYNNEI come from the germline V gene. Trimming took off 3 bases at V and 0 bases at J, with 6 bases between the two ends. The CDR3 is 15 residues long.

Concerning this clone: This could be a read error, since a much larger clone is one nucleotide away. At the DNA level, this CDR3 is encoded by other sequences in the same sample as well. The J gene is TRBJ1-2, the V gene TRBV2; 10 nucleotides agree with TRBD1. The CDR3 is 15 residues long. Trimming took 6 bases from V and 0 from J; bases not matched to a gene: 4. CDR1 is SNHLY and CDR2 is FYNNEI in the germline V gene. The CDR3 nucleotides are TGTGCCAGCAGGAAGGACAGGGGGACTAACTATGGCTACACCTTC. Residues: CASRKDRGTNYGYTF.

The V and J genes are TRBV28 and TRBJ2-1; 7 nucleotides match TRBD1. V lost 0 bases to trimming and J lost 4 bases; unmatched junction nucleotides: 9. This CDR3 has 17 amino acids. Per germline, CDR1 MDHEN and CDR2 SYDVKM. CDR3 bases: TGTGCCAGCAGTTTATGGGGTAGGGGCAGGGGGTACAATGAGCAGTTCTTC. Its translation is CASSLWGRGRGYNEQFF.

V is TRBV29-1 and J is TRBJ1-1, with D unclear. This CDR3 region has 14 residues. Germline V lookup: CDR1 SQVTM, CDR2 ANQGSEA. V shed 3 bases and J shed 4 bases, with 15 bases lying between them. DNA for the CDR3: TGCAGCGTTGAGGGAGTCCCCAGAGGCACTGAAGCTTTCTTT. This sequence encodes CSVEGVPRGTEAFF.

This clone was detected many times. J is TRBJ2-4 and V is TRBV6-1; TRBD1 matches 8 bases. The CDR3 is 15 amino acids. Germline loops: CDR1 MNHNS, CDR2 SASEGT. V lost 2 bases, J lost 1 base, and 1 base stayed unmatched. CDR3 coding DNA: TGTGCCAGCAGTGAAAGGGACAGGGCCAAAAACATTCAGTACTTC. The encoded protein is CASSERDRAKNIQYF.

The chain couples TRBV18 to TRBJ2-7; 7 bases line up with TRBD1. Trimming cost V 3 bases and J 2 bases; bases outside gene matches: 7. The CDR3 extends over 15 amino acids. Germline CDR1 KGHSH, CDR2 LQKENI. CDR3 in amino acids: CASSPLGQNTYEQYF. In DNA, the CDR3 is TGTGCCAGCTCACCCCTGGGACAGAATACCTACGAGCAGTACTTC. The complete variable domain, with remaining parts taken from reference TRBV18 and TRBJ2-7, reads NAGVMQNPRHLVRRRGQEARLRCSPMKGHSHVYWYRQLPEEGLKFMVYLQKENIIDESGMPKERFSAEFPKEGPSILRIQQVVRGDSAAYFCASSPLGQNTYEQYFGPGTRLTVT.

V gene TRBV18 combines with J gene TRBJ1-4; the D is unclear. Germline V gene lookup returns CDR1 KGHSH and CDR2 LQKENI. V lost 2 bases, J lost 3 bases, and 10 bases lay in between. The CDR3 extends over 15 amino acids. CDR3 amino acids: CASSPIAVANEKLFF. CDR3 bases: TGTGCCAGCTCACCAATTGCAGTGGCTAATGAAAAACTGTTTTTT.

V usage is TRBV7-8 and J usage is TRBJ2-7, with TRBD1 matching 7 bases. Per germline, CDR1 SGHVS and CDR2 FQNEAQ. V dropped 5 bases and J dropped 5; count of bases not matched to a gene: 9. The CDR3 consists of 14 residues. CDR3 nucleotides: TGTGCCAGCAGCCGAGGACAGGATAGTGACGAGCAGTACTTC. It codes for CASSRGQDSDEQYF.

J is TRBJ1-5 and V is TRBV16; the D is unclear. From germline, CDR1 is KGHSY and CDR2 FQNENV. V gave up 4 bases and J gave up 5 bases, with 9 bases separating them. This CDR3 has 13 amino acids. CDR3 in DNA: TGTGCCAGCAGCCCTATTTCTTATCAGCCCCAGCATTTT. It specifies CASSPISYQPQHF.